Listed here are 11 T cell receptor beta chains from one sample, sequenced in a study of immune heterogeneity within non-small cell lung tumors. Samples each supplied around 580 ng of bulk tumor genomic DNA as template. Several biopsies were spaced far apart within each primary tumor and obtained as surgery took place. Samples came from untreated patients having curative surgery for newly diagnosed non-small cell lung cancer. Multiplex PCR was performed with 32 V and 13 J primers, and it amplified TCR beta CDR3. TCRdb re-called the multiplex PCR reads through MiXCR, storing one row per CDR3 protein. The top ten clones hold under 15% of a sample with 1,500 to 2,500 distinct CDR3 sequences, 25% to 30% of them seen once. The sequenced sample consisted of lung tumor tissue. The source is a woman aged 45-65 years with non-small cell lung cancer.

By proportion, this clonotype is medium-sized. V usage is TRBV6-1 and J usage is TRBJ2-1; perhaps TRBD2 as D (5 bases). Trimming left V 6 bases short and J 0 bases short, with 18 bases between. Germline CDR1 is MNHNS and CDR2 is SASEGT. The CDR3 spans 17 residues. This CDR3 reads CASSSIVSGSSYNEQFF. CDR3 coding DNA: TGTGCCAGCAGCAGTATCGTTTCGGGGAGCTCCTACAATGAGCAGTTCTTC.

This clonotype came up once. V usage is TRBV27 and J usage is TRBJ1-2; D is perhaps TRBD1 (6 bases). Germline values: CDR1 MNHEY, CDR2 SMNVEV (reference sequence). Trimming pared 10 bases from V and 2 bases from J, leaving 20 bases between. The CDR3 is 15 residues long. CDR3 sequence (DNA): TGTGCCAACACACAACGGGGGGGGGCAAACTATGGCTACACCTTC. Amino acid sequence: CANTQRGGANYGYTF.

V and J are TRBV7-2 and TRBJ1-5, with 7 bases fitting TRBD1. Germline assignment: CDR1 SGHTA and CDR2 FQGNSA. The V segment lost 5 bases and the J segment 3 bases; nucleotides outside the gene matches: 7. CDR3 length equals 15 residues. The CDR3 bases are TGTGCCAGCAGCCGGGGACAGCAAAACAATCAGCCCCAGCATTTT. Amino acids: CASSRGQQNNQPQHF.

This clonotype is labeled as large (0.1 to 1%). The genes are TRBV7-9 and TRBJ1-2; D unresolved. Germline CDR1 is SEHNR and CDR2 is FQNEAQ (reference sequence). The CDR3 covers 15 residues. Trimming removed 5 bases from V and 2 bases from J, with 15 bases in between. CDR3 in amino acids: CASSPLDGKNYGYTF. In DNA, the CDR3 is TGTGCCAGCAGCCCACTGGACGGAAAAAACTATGGCTACACCTTC.

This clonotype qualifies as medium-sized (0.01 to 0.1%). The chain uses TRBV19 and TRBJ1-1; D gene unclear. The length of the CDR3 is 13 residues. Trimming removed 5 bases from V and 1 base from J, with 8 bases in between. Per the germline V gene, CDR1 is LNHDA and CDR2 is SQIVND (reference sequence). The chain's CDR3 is CASSEKRNTEAFF. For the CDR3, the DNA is TGTGCCAGTAGTGAGAAGAGGAACACTGAAGCTTTCTTT.

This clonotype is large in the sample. CDR3 DNA: TGTGCCAGCAGCTATGAGGGATCCCGGGCCTATGGCTACACCTTC. This encodes CASSYEGSRAYGYTF. V gene TRBV6-2 or TRBV6-3 combines with J gene TRBJ1-2; D uncertain. Trimming took 6 bases from V and 4 from J, leaving 18 bases between them. The CDR3 loop spans 15 amino acids. From germline, CDR1 is MNHEY and CDR2 SVGEGT.

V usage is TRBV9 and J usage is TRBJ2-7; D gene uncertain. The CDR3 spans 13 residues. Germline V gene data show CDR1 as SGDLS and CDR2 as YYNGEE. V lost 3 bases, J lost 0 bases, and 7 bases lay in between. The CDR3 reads CASSGLGSYEQYF. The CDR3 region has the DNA TGTGCCAGCAGCGGCCTAGGCTCCTACGAGCAGTACTTC. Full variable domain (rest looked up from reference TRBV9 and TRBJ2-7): DSGVTQTPKHLITATGQRVTLRCSPRSGDLSVYWYQQSLDQGLQFLIQYYNGEERAKGNILERFSAQQFPDLHSELNLSSLELGDSALYFCASSGLGSYEQYFGPGTRLTVT.

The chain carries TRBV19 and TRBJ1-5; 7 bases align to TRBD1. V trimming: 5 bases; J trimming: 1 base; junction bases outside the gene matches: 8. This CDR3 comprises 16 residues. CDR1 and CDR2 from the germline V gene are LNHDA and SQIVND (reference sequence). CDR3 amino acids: CASSPQGVTSNQPQHF. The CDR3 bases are TGTGCCAGTAGTCCCCAGGGGGTAACAAGCAATCAGCCCCAGCATTTT.

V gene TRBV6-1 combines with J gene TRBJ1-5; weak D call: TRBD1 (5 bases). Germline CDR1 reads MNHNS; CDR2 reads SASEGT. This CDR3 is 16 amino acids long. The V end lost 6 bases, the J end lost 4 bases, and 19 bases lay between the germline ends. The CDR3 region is CASSPAGQLNNQPQHF. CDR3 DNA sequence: TGTGCCAGCAGCCCCGCGGGGCAGCTAAATAATCAGCCCCAGCATTTT.

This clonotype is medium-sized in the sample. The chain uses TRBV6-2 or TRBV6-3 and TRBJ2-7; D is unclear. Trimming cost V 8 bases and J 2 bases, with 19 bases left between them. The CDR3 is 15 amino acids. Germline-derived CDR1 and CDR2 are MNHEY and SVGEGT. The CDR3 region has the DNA TGTGCCAGCCCCTATGGCAGGCATGGTCCCTACGAGCAGTACTTC. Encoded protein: CASPYGRHGPYEQYF.

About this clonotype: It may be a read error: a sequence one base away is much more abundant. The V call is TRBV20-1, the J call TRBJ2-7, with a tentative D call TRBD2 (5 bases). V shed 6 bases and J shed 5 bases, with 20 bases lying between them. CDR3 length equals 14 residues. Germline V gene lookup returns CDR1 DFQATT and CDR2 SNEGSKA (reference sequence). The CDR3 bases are TGCAGTGCCGAACCCGGGGTAGGAGACCACGAGCAGTACTTC. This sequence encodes CSAEPGVGDHEQYF.